This T cell receptor (beta chain) was sequenced for a study of shared clonotypes between healthy human individuals (dated by TCRdb to the early 2020s). Study-wide context: The cohort comprised a couple of women and a few men aged 18 to 49 years. For each donor, CD4 naive and CD4 memory were each run on three plates, CD8 naive on two plates, and CD8 memory on one plate. The study deeply sequenced blood TCR repertoires of five healthy adults to estimate repertoire size and the extent of clonotype sharing between individuals. Libraries were prepared and TCR repertoires were sequenced by different laboratories using diverse techniques, in order to increase sequencing depth and limit assay-specific biases. Leukapheresis yielded between about 0.94 and 9.5 billion PBMCs per donor. Overall study results and their limits: Clonotypes shared by all four sorted-subset donors showed higher generation probabilities than non-shared clonotypes. Sampling was restricted to blood, and TCR repertoires in tissues likely differ from the TCR repertoires found in blood. Across several donors, about 5% of naive CD4, approximately 3.5% of naive CD8, about 2% of memory CD4, and 0.4% of memory CD8 clonotypes were shared. Incomplete sequencing was indicated by rarefaction of sorted-subset datasets, despite the large sequencing depth. Because the study included only a small number of donors, the genetic and exposure-history diversity represented was limited. Pairwise subsampling led to the expectation that sequencing depth would affect the degree of clonotype sharing among donors. Naive subsets generally had larger estimated clonotype richness than memory subsets.

TCR CDR3 regions were amplified from genomic DNA by multiplex PCR using the deep immunoSEQ assay. Genomic DNA extracted from each cell subset was distributed evenly over all wells of several immunoSEQ 96-well plates, and each plate served as one replicate. For sorted subsets, each replicate PCR was loaded with 200 to 250 ng genomic DNA, equivalent to some 31,000 T cell genomes. The purified libraries were quantified using a Qubit 3.0 fluorometer, sized with a Bioanalyzer 2100, and then quantified again using the KAPA Library Quantification kit. Every immunoSEQ 96-well plate was sequenced on a dedicated single-read 150-cycle Illumina NextSeq 550 flow cell. As for the original processing: Because only junctional sequences without quality scores were contained in the immunoSEQ output, filtering matching that applied to full-length reads could not be performed. Sequences were annotated with PyIR, a Python wrapper for IgBLAST v1.9, and V/J genes and CDR3 were assigned using IMGT germline references. Reads were removed for weak V/J assignments (E-value above 1e-6), missing CDR3, stop codons, out-of-frame junctions, or ambiguous translated residues. V3J clonotypes were defined as sequences sharing an identical inferred V gene, J gene, and CDR3 amino acid sequence. The percentage overlap between two repertoires was calculated by dividing the number of shared unique clonotypes by the size of the smaller repertoire. RTK rarefaction, the Chao1 estimator, and Recon v2.1 estimates of unobserved clonotypes were used to assess repertoire richness. Generation probabilities were computed with OLGA for all TCRbeta clonotypes obtained by the gDNA method from four donors. TCRdb stores this immuneACCESS table with in-frame sequences only. Part of the clones is absent; in the studies checked, under half of the shortfall reflects unresolved V genes, and no reason is known for the rest. The V and J calls and the clone size are those of that table, but D and trimming were determined from the DNA. This sample comprises about 2 million clones, 85% to 95% of them detected only once. Around 0.13% of the sample rests with the top ten.

V loses 7 bases, J loses 3 bases, and the germline ends lie 18 bases apart. The cysteine opens and the phenylalanine closes a CDR3 of 14 amino acids. Only the CDR3 DNA stays, 42 bases, in frame from base 1. The germline V gene (reference sequence) supplies CDR1 GTSNPN and CDR2 SVGIG. Healthy HIV-negative adults with no recently reported acute infections or vaccinations were included as donors. Every donor was a Caucasian adult living in Nashville, Tennessee, USA. Magnetic negative selection was used to enrich CD4+ T cells, after which naive cells were positively selected on CD45RA and the negative fraction became the memory subset. After blood collection by leukapheresis, PBMCs were isolated using Ficoll-Histopaque density gradient centrifugation and then cryopreserved in the vapor phase of liquid nitrogen. Analytical flow cytometry was used to check the purity and quantity of every magnetically sorted T cell population. Genomic DNA was isolated from every sorted fraction and measured by UV absorbance on a Nanodrop 2000c.

In the case of this clone: This clone's antigen is unknown. Base quality data are lacking; no much larger clone is found one base away.

The rearranged chain carries TRBV30 and TRBJ2-5; the D gene is perhaps TRBD2, from 6 matching bases. This TCR derives from a man between 18 and 29 years old in good health. Sequenced input: naive CD4+ T cells sorted from blood. What the cell subset or site label conveys for this sample: CD45RA+ positively selected. Here the CDR3 is given as CAFQRRDFKETQYF. The bases read TGTGCCTTTCAACGGAGGGACTTTAAAGAGACCCAGTACTTC. Outside the CDR3, residues come from the reference TRBV30 and TRBJ2-5 proteins, so the full variable domain is: SQTIHQWPATLVQPVGSPLSLECTVEGTSNPNLYWYRQAAGRGLQLLFYSVGIGQISSEVPQNLSASRPQDRQFILSSKKLLLSDSGFYLCAFQRRDFKETQYFGPGTRLLVL.